The 2 T cell receptor beta chains presented below share a single source sample, sequenced in a study of metastatic and nonmetastatic thyroid tumors. TCRdb re-called clones via MiXCR from the PCR reads. Of about 24,000 clones detected, around 20% appear once; the ten largest clones hold about 4.6%. There were no patients who had received any treatment before thyroid surgery. Sequenced: blood. The receptors here all came from a male donor with papillary thyroid cancer or a benign thyroid nodule (not recorded which). Some clones in this sample may be carry-over from other donors' samples.

This clone was counted ten times or more. The junction does not match germline at one end; this may be a read error. Other nucleotide sequences from this sample produce the same CDR3. The V and J genes are TRBV5-1 and TRBJ1-2, with TRBD1 as a possible D gene (6 bases). The CDR3 is 13 residues long. From germline, CDR1 is SGHRS and CDR2 YFSETQ. CDR3 residues: CASSLGGAKGYTF. The CDR3 nucleotides are TGCGCCAGCAGCTTGGGGGGGGCAAAGGGCTACACTTTC.

This clone was counted many times. This same CDR3 is encoded by further DNA sequences in the sample. The chain has TRBV19 and TRBJ1-1; D unclear. With 5 bases removed from V and 2 bases from J, the gap between germline ends came to 9 bases. The CDR3 is 13 amino acids. Germline CDR1 and CDR2: LNHDA and SQIVND (reference sequence). CDR3 nucleotide sequence: TGTGCCAGTAGTGATCAGGACAACACTGAAGCTTTCTTT. Protein: CASSDQDNTEAFF.